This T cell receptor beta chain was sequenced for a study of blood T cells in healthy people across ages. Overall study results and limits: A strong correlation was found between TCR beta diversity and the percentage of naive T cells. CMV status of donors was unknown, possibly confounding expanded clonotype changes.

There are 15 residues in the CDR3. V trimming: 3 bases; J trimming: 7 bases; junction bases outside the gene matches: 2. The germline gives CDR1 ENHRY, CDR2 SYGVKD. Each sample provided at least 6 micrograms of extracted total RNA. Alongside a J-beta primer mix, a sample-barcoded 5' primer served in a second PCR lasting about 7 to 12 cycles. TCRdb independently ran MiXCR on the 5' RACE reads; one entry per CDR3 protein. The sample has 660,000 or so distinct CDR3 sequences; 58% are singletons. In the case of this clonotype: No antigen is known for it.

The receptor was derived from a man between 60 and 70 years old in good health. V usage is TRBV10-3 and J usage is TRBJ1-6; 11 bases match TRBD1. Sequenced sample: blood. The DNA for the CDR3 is TGTGCCATCAGTGATGGGACAGGGGGAAATTCACCCCTCCACTTT. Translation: CAISDGTGGNSPLHF.